This T cell receptor beta chain was captured by sequencing in a study of shared clonotypes between healthy human individuals. Each donor was a Caucasian adult residing in Nashville, Tennessee. TCRdb's table, derived via immunoSEQ multiplex PCR, lists solely in-frame clones and lacks some. In the table there are 2,500,000 or so clones, roughly 93% of which are singletons. Concerning this clone: Antigen unknown. Other DNA sequences in this sample translate to the same CDR3.

With 0 bases removed from V and 0 bases from J, the gap between germline ends came to 6 bases. Germline V gene lookup returns CDR1 LGHNA and CDR2 YNFKEQ. There are 15 residues in the CDR3. Study-wide results and limits: As a rule, naive subsets had a larger estimated richness than memory subsets. Sequencing depth was predicted to influence how clonotypes are shared among donors.

Source material: naive CD4+ T cells from PBMCs. Subset given: CD45RA+ positively selected. This rearrangement joins TRBV4-2 to TRBJ2-1; D not resolved. This clonotype was obtained from a man aged 18 to 35 in good health. Some clones in this sample may be carry-over from other donors' samples. CDR3 protein: CASSQDPSSYNEQFF. The CDR3 DNA sequence: TGTGCCAGCAGCCAAGATCCGAGCTCCTACAATGAGCAGTTCTTC.